These 23 T cell receptor beta chains came from one sample sequenced in a study of T-cell reconstitution after alpha-beta-depleted transplantation in children. As it was prepared, the TCRbeta library received unique molecular identifiers. A single record per CDR3 protein comes from TCRdb applying MiXCR to the PCR reads. The profile shows about 610,000 distinct CDR3 sequences, about 11% of them singletons. Source: PBMCs from the stem cell graft donor, taken from the stem cell graft. The receptor set was obtained from a human donor who donated a stem cell graft to a child with acute myeloid leukemia.

This clonotype was recorded only once. The V and J genes are TRBV29-1 and TRBJ2-5; a possible D gene is TRBD2 (7 bases). Germline V gene data show CDR1 as SQVTM and CDR2 as ANQGSEA. Trimming stripped 8 bases from V and 4 bases from J, with 14 bases between. The CDR3 spans 12 residues. The CDR3 DNA reads as TGCAGCCTCACAGGGAGGGGAGAGACCCAGTACTTC. Translated: CSLTGRGETQYF.

CDR3 amino acids: CASSPKVQGEAFF. In DNA, the CDR3 is TGTGCCAGCTCACCAAAAGTCCAGGGTGAAGCTTTCTTT. The V gene is TRBV18, the J gene TRBJ1-1; the D gene is possibly TRBD1 (5 bases). Germline CDR1 and CDR2: KGHSH and LQKENI. The V end lost 2 bases, the J end lost 7 bases, and 11 bases lay between the germline ends. This CDR3 comprises 13 residues.

This clonotype was observed at least ten times. This chain joins TRBV3-1 and TRBJ1-1; D remains ambiguous. V was trimmed by 0 bases and J by 8 bases, leaving 16 bases between them. The germline V gene encodes CDR1 LGHDT and CDR2 YNNKEL (reference sequence). The CDR3 sequence is 15 residues long. CDR3 region: CASSQDGSRRLEAFF. The CDR3 DNA reads TGTGCCAGCAGCCAAGACGGAAGTAGGAGGTTGGAAGCTTTCTTT. Full variable domain (missing parts from reference TRBV3-1 and TRBJ1-1): DTAVSQTPKYLVTQMGNDKSIKCEQNLGHDTMYWYKQDSKKFLKIMFSYNNKELIINETVPNRFSPKSPDKAHLNLHINSLELGDSAVYFCASSQDGSRRLEAFFGQGTRLTVV.

This clonotype has a count of ten or more. V and J are TRBV6-6 and TRBJ2-1; the D call may be TRBD1 or TRBD2 (5 bases each). CDR3 length equals 18 residues. The V end lost 6 bases, the J end lost 0 bases, and 21 bases lay between the germline ends. Germline V CDR1 and CDR2: MNHNY, SVGAGI (reference sequence). The CDR3 loop is CASRLTYRDASSYNEQFF. DNA for the CDR3: TGTGCCAGCAGATTAACCTACCGGGACGCCAGCTCCTACAATGAGCAGTTCTTC.

V gene TRBV30 combines with J gene TRBJ2-1; D not resolved. Trimming left V 2 bases short and J 13 bases short, with 15 bases between. The germline V gene has CDR1 GTSNPN and CDR2 SVGIG (reference sequence). This CDR3 has 12 residues. The CDR3 spells CAWSPAYSPQFF. The CDR3 DNA follows: TGTGCCTGGAGTCCAGCGTACTCCCCCCAGTTCTTC.

This clonotype was seen only a few times. The rearrangement joins TRBV7-2 to TRBJ2-2; possibly TRBD1 for D (6 bases). Germline CDR1 reads SGHTA; CDR2 reads FQGNSA. The CDR3 consists of 16 residues. V gave up 3 bases and J gave up 0 bases, with 11 bases separating them. The CDR3 nucleotides are TGTGCCAGCAGCTTGGGGGCAGGGTCGAACACCGGGGAGCTGTTTTTT. It translates to CASSLGAGSNTGELFF.

At least ten counts were recorded for this clonotype. The chain combines TRBV28 with TRBJ2-7, with D tentatively TRBD1 (6 bases). The germline V gene has CDR1 MDHEN and CDR2 SYDVKM. The CDR3 is 14 residues long. Trimming cost V 8 bases and J 3 bases, with 17 bases left between them. The CDR3 DNA is TGTGCCAGCGGCGAAGACAGGCTAGTCTACGAGCAGTACTTC. Residues: CASGEDRLVYEQYF. Full variable domain (outside the CDR3, taken from reference TRBV28 and TRBJ2-7): DVKVTQSSRYLVKRTGEKVFLECVQDMDHENMFWYRQDPGLGLRLIYFSYDVKMKEKGDIPEGYSVSREKKERFSLILESASTNQTSMYLCASGEDRLVYEQYFGPGTRLTVT.

The table lists this clonotype with many counts. The chain joins TRBV6-1 to TRBJ1-2, with a weak D call TRBD1 (6 bases). The CDR3 length is 13 residues. Trimming left V 6 bases short and J 4 bases short, with 12 bases between. CDR1 is MNHNS, CDR2 SASEGT, per germline. The CDR3 region is CASSEQGSYGYTF. DNA for the CDR3: TGTGCCAGCAGCGAACAGGGTTCCTATGGCTACACCTTC.

This clonotype was detected ten times or more. The rearrangement uses TRBV20-1 and TRBJ2-5; 9 positions agree with TRBD1. V lost 6 bases and J lost 4; bases outside the gene matches: 6. CDR3 size: 13 residues. Germline CDR1 is DFQATT and CDR2 is SNEGSKA (reference sequence). CDR3 coding DNA: TGCAGTGCCGACAGGGGGGTGAGAGAGACCCAGTACTTC. Translating gives CSADRGVRETQYF.

This clonotype occurred many times. V and J are TRBV5-1 and TRBJ2-1, with D uncertain. Per the germline V gene, CDR1 is SGHRS and CDR2 is YFSETQ. Trimming removed 10 bases from V and 8 bases from J, with 16 bases in between. The CDR3 is made up of 12 amino acids. The CDR3 nucleotides read TGCGCCCACCGCTTGGTAGAGGATGAGCAGTTCTTC. Translation gives CAHRLVEDEQFF.

This clonotype was detected a few times. The rearrangement links TRBV18 to TRBJ2-1; maybe TRBD2 (5 bases). In germline, CDR1 is KGHSH, CDR2 LQKENI. Trimming pared 5 bases from V and 2 bases from J, leaving 22 bases between. The CDR3 contains 18 residues. The CDR3 DNA reads as TGTGCCAGCTCAGGTTCGGGTACCGGGGAACGTACCTACAATGAGCAGTTCTTC. Protein sequence: CASSGSGTGERTYNEQFF.

Only one count was recorded for this clonotype. The J gene is TRBJ2-5, the V gene TRBV28, with D unresolved. V was clipped by 4 bases and J by 0 bases, with 9 bases between them. This CDR3 spans 14 amino acids. The germline CDR1 and CDR2 sequences are MDHEN and SYDVKM. This chain's CDR3 is CASSSPANQETQYF. In DNA, the CDR3 is TGTGCCAGCAGTTCCCCGGCAAACCAAGAGACCCAGTACTTC.

This chain joins TRBV29-1 and TRBJ2-7, with 7 positions matching TRBD2. Germline trimming cut 7 bases from V and 7 bases from J; bases unmatched to any gene: 13. This CDR3 contains 13 residues. CDR1 is SQVTM, CDR2 ANQGSEA, per germline. The CDR3 loop reads CSAQMAGEGEQYF. In DNA, the CDR3 is TGCAGCGCCCAAATGGCGGGAGAAGGGGAGCAGTACTTC.

The table lists this clonotype with a few counts. This chain links TRBV20-1 with TRBJ2-3, with D unclear. Trimming left V 4 bases short and J 2 bases short, with 13 bases between. Germline loops: CDR1 DFQATT, CDR2 SNEGSKA (reference sequence). The CDR3 has 14 residues. The CDR3 loop is CSAIVMAATDTQYF. CDR3 in DNA: TGCAGTGCTATCGTGATGGCAGCCACAGATACGCAGTATTTT.

The chain recombines TRBV7-3 with TRBJ2-3; maybe TRBD2 (6 bases). CDR3 size: 16 residues. Deletions cut 5 bases from V and 0 bases from J, with 15 bases between. CDR1 and CDR2 from the germline V gene are SGHTA and FQGTGA. The CDR3 region has the DNA TGTGCCAGCAGCGCAAGCGGAGGGGCTAGCACAGATACGCAGTATTTT. This gives the protein CASSASGGASTDTQYF. Based on the CDR3 plus reference TRBV7-3 and TRBJ2-3, the full variable domain is GAGVSQTPSNKVTEKGKYVELRCDPISGHTALYWYRQSLGQGPEFLIYFQGTGAADDSGLPNDRFFAVRPEGSVSTLKIQRTERGDSAVYLCASSASGGASTDTQYFGPGTRLTVL.

This clonotype was counted at least ten times. The chain recombines TRBV28 with TRBJ2-4, with D uncertain. This CDR3 comprises 15 residues. Germline assignment: CDR1 MDHEN and CDR2 SYDVKM. V shed 2 bases and J shed 2 bases, with 10 bases lying between them. CDR3 DNA sequence: TGTGCCAGCAGTTTAGTATTGGGTACCAAAAACATTCAGTACTTC. Translated, it gives CASSLVLGTKNIQYF.

This clonotype turned up a few times. The CDR3 reads CASSQRKGGYNEQFF. The CDR3 bases are TGTGCCAGCAGCCAGAGAAAGGGGGGTTACAATGAGCAGTTCTTC. This chain joins TRBV3-1 and TRBJ2-1; perhaps D is TRBD1 or TRBD2 (6 bases each). Per the germline V gene, CDR1 is LGHDT and CDR2 is YNNKEL (reference sequence). V lost 3 bases to trimming and J lost 4 bases, with 13 bases between them. There are 15 residues in the CDR3.

This clonotype was counted only a few times. The chain is built from TRBV7-2 and TRBJ2-1; TRBD2 matches at 9 bases. J lost 7 bases, V lost 4 bases, and 5 bases had no gene match. Germline CDR1 SGHTA, CDR2 FQGNSA. CDR3 length: 14 amino acids. The DNA of the CDR3 is TGTGCCAGCAGCTCGACTAGCGGACTTAATGAGCAGTTCTTC. As protein: CASSSTSGLNEQFF.

The table lists this clonotype with a few counts. The V call is TRBV15, the J call TRBJ2-1; TRBD2 agrees at 7 bases. This CDR3 spans 17 amino acids. Unmatched junction bases numbered 5, after V lost 0 bases and J lost 0 bases. Germline V CDR1 and CDR2: LNHNV, YYDKDF (reference sequence). The DNA of the CDR3 is TGTGCCACCAGCAGAGATCTAGCGGCCTCCTCCTACAATGAGCAGTTCTTC. It codes for CATSRDLAASSYNEQFF. Using reference TRBV15 and TRBJ2-1 for the parts outside the CDR3, the full variable domain is DAMVIQNPRYQVTQFGKPVTLSCSQTLNHNVMYWYQQKSSQAPKLLFHYYDKDFNNEADTPDNFQSRRPNTSFCFLDIRSPGLGDTAMYLCATSRDLAASSYNEQFFGPGTRLTVL.

This clonotype was counted only a few times. V usage is TRBV18 and J usage is TRBJ2-1, with TRBD2 matching over 7 bases. V dropped 3 bases and J dropped 6; count of bases not matched to a gene: 8. The CDR3 totals 15 residues. Germline V gene data show CDR1 as KGHSH and CDR2 as LQKENI. Here the CDR3 reads CASSPEAGRGNEQFF. DNA of the CDR3: TGTGCCAGCTCACCGGAAGCGGGACGGGGCAATGAGCAGTTCTTC.

This clonotype was counted many times. Here the CDR3 reads CSVASDTDTQYF. The CDR3 nucleotides are TGCAGCGTTGCTAGCGACACAGATACGCAGTATTTT. This rearrangement joins TRBV29-1 to TRBJ2-3, with D perhaps matching TRBD2 (6 bases). The ends were cut back, 4 bases at V and 2 bases at J, with 7 bases in the middle. The germline V gene has CDR1 SQVTM and CDR2 ANQGSEA. The CDR3 is made up of 12 amino acids.

This clonotype was seen ten or more times. V usage is TRBV15 and J usage is TRBJ1-6; D unclear. This CDR3 is built from 14 residues. Trimming removed 0 bases from V and 7 bases from J, with 7 bases in between. Germline V lookup: CDR1 LNHNV, CDR2 YYDKDF (reference sequence). CDR3 in DNA: TGTGCCACCAGCAGAGATCAGCACAATTCACCCCTCCACTTT. This codes for CATSRDQHNSPLHF.

J is TRBJ2-1 and V is TRBV29-1; D tentatively fits TRBD1 or TRBD2 (5 bases each). Germline CDR1 reads SQVTM; CDR2 reads ANQGSEA. The ends were cut back, 6 bases at V and 2 bases at J, with 11 bases in the middle. The CDR3 length is 13 residues. CDR3 DNA: TGCAGCGTGTCCGGGACCCCCTACAATGAGCAGTTCTTC. Amino acids: CSVSGTPYNEQFF.